This T cell receptor beta chain was sequenced during a study of T-cell reconstitution after alpha-beta-depleted transplantation in children. Study-wide findings and caveats: In patients about two months after transplant, alpha-beta T cells reportedly arose from several hundred expanded graft clones. When one year had passed after transplant, most T-cell counts and diversity came from newly produced T cells.

As regards this clonotype: Its specificity is unknown.

Germline values: CDR1 LGHNA, CDR2 YNFKEQ. Deletions cut 0 bases from V and 3 bases from J, with 12 bases between. CDR3 size: 15 residues. TCRbeta library construction was performed incorporating unique molecular identifiers. TCRdb reprocessed the PCR reads via MiXCR and lists one record per CDR3 protein. The sample contains 200,000 to 250,000 distinct CDR3 sequences, roughly a quarter of which appear only once. The clonotype was recovered from a female patient aged 2 to 10 who had a stem cell transplant for congenital amegakaryocytic thrombocytopenia, so the T cells may come from the graft donor. Material: PBMCs, mostly from graft donor cells, obtained 360 days after TCRalphabeta/CD19-depleted stem cell transplant. The gene calls are TRBV4-2 and TRBJ2-7, with D possibly called TRBD1 or TRBD2 (6 bases each). The CDR3 region has the DNA TGTGCCAGCAGCCAAGATTGGGGGCGGGACTACGAGCAGTACTTC. Its protein product is CASSQDWGRDYEQYF.